These 10 T cell receptor beta chains share one sample of origin, sequenced in a study of T cells after yellow fever vaccination. TCRdb fed the 5' RACE reads into MiXCR, producing one record per CDR3 protein. Seen here are 4,500 to 6,000 distinct CDR3 sequences, about 6.5% observed once, and the top ten hold about three fifths. The sample consisted of PBMCs, either bulk or a sorted T-cell subset (CD4+, CD8+, memory, or dextramer-sorted; not recorded which), taken around 14 days after the first yellow fever vaccination. All receptors come from a man younger than 35 who received the YFV17D yellow fever vaccine.

This clonotype was found many times. The chain recombines TRBV7-6 with TRBJ1-4; D is unresolved. The CDR3 spans 14 residues. V lost 6 bases and J 4 bases, leaving 12 bases between the germline ends. CDR1 and CDR2 (germline): SGHVS, FNYEAQ. The CDR3 spells CASSEGSNNEKLFF. CDR3 coding DNA: TGTGCCAGCAGTGAAGGGAGCAATAATGAAAAACTGTTTTTT.

This clonotype was found many times. V and J are TRBV11-2 and TRBJ2-3; 13 bases are a match to TRBD2. Trimming removed 4 bases from V and 2 bases from J; junction bases left unmatched: 12. The length of the CDR3 is 19 residues. Germline lookup yields CDR1 SGHAT and CDR2 FQNNGV. CDR3 region: CASSSIRPGTSGDTDTQYF. The CDR3 bases are TGTGCCAGCAGCTCGATTAGACCCGGGACTAGCGGGGACACAGATACGCAGTATTTT.

This clonotype came up many times. V and J are TRBV11-2 and TRBJ2-2; D might be TRBD2 (5 bases). This CDR3 spans 14 amino acids. Trimming cost V 5 bases and J 4 bases, with 11 bases left between them. The germline CDR1 and CDR2 sequences are SGHAT and FQNNGV. CDR3 DNA sequence: TGTGCCAGCAGCGGCGGGTGGGCCACCGGGGAGCTGTTTTTT. Its translation: CASSGGWATGELFF. Drawing the rest from reference TRBV11-2 and TRBJ2-2, the complete variable domain is EAGVAQSPRYKIIEKRQSVAFWCNPISGHATLYWYQQILGQGPKLLIQFQNNGVVDDSQLPKDRFSAERLKGVDSTLKIQPAKLEDSAVYLCASSGGWATGELFFGEGSRLTVL.

This clonotype occurred many times. The chain recombines TRBV7-9 with TRBJ2-5, with D unclear. Germline V gene data show CDR1 as SEHNR and CDR2 as FQNEAQ (reference sequence). V shed 5 bases and J shed 3 bases, with 10 bases lying between them. The CDR3 has 13 residues. The CDR3 coding sequence is TGTGCCAGCAGCAACCCCGAGGAAGAGACCCAGTACTTC. It translates to CASSNPEEETQYF.

This clonotype has a count of ten or more. J is TRBJ2-1 and V is TRBV29-1; 7 bases fit TRBD1. CDR1 SQVTM and CDR2 ANQGSEA come from the germline V gene. The CDR3 has 13 amino acids. J gave up 3 bases and V 3 bases, and 2 bases lay outside the gene matches. The CDR3 spells CSVDDRDYNEQFF. CDR3 nucleotide sequence: TGCAGCGTTGATGACAGGGACTACAATGAGCAGTTCTTC.

This clonotype was seen only a few times. V is TRBV7-2 and J is TRBJ1-4; perhaps TRBD1 as D (5 bases). V lost 1 base and J lost 11, with 11 bases in between. This CDR3 is built from 13 residues. CDR1 is SGHTA and CDR2 is FQGNSA in the germline V gene. Here the CDR3 reads CASSLVAGWKLFF. CDR3 nucleotide sequence: TGTGCCAGCAGCTTAGTGGCAGGGTGGAAACTGTTTTTT.

The rearrangement uses TRBV11-2 and TRBJ2-7; D perhaps matches TRBD2 (7 bases). This CDR3 comprises 13 residues. Germline lookup yields CDR1 SGHAT and CDR2 FQNNGV. Trimming removed 3 bases from V and 2 bases from J, with 8 bases in between. CDR3 coding DNA: TGTGCCAGCAGCTTGGGGGGGCCCTACGAGCAGTACGTC. It codes for CASSLGGPYEQYV.

Many counts were recorded for this clonotype. This chain uses TRBV6-5 with TRBJ2-7, with 8 bases aligning to TRBD1. Germline V gives CDR1 MNHEY, CDR2 SVGAGI. V was pared by 0 bases and J by 4 bases, with 11 bases of the junction left unmatched. The CDR3 is 17 residues long. The CDR3 is CASSYSSGGLFGYEQYF. In nucleotides, the CDR3 is TGTGCCAGCAGTTACTCGTCAGGGGGCTTGTTCGGGTACGAGCAGTACTTC.

This clonotype came up many times. The chain joins TRBV4-3 to TRBJ1-1; D is uncertain. V lost 0 bases and J lost 3, with 11 bases in between. From germline, CDR1 is LGHNA and CDR2 YSLEER. This CDR3 has 15 amino acids. The CDR3 nucleotides read TGCGCCAGCAGCCAAGATACCAATTGGGACACTGAAGCTTTCTTT. Its protein product is CASSQDTNWDTEAFF.

This clonotype was recorded many times. The gene calls are TRBV9 and TRBJ1-4; D is unresolved. The CDR3 totals 15 residues. The germline CDR1 and CDR2 sequences are SGDLS and YYNGEE. Between the trimmed V and J ends, which lost 4 bases and 10 bases, there was a span of 20 bases. The CDR3 bases are TGTGCCAGCAGCATCGGGAGGGCATTTGAGGGAAAACTGTTTTTT. It encodes CASSIGRAFEGKLFF.